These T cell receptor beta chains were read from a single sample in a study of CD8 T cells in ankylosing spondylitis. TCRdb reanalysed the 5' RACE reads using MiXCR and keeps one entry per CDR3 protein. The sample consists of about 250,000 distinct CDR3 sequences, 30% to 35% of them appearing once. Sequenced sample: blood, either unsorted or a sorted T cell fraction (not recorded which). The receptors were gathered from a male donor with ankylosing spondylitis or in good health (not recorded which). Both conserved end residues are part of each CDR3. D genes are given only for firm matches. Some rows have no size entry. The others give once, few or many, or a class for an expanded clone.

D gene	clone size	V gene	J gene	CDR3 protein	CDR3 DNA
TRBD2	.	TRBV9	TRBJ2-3	CASSAGLYTDTQYF	TGTGCCAGCAGCGCGGGACTATATACAGATACGCAGTATTTT
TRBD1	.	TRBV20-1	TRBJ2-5	CSVLEGARETQYF	TGCAGTGTGCTTGAGGGGGCTCGAGAGACCCAGTACTTC
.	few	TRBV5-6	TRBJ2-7	CASTTSSYEQYF	TGTGCCAGCACCACGAGCTCCTACGAGCAGTACTTC
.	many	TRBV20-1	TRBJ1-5	CSARLGKPQHF	TGCAGTGCTCGTCTAGGGAAGCCCCAGCATTTT
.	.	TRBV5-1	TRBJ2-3	CASSLVISGTDTQYF	TGCGCCAGCAGCTTGGTCATCTCTGGCACAGATACGCAGTATTTT
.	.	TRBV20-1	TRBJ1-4	CSARTWRGGEKLFF	TGCAGTGCTAGAACATGGAGGGGCGGGGAAAAACTGTTTTTT
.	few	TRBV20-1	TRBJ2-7	CSARVADNYEQYF	TGCAGTGCTAGAGTCGCCGACAACTACGAGCAGTACTTC
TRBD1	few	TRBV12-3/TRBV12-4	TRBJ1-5	CASRGGTGNQPQHF	TGTGCCAGCAGGGGCGGGACAGGCAATCAGCCCCAGCATTTT
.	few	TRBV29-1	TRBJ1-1	CSVGRMMNTEAFF	TGCAGCGTTGGGCGGATGATGAACACTGAAGCTTTCTTT
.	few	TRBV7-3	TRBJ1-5	CASSLRARSNQPQHF	TGTGCCAGCAGCTTAAGGGCCCGTAGCAATCAGCCCCAGCATTTT
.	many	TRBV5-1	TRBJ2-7	CASSLGASTYEQYF	TGCGCCAGCAGCTTGGGAGCTTCGACCTACGAGCAGTACTTC
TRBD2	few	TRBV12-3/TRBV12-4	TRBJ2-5	CASSLRGVQETQYF	TGTGCCAGCAGTTTACGGGGGGTTCAAGAGACCCAGTACTTC
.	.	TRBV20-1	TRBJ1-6	CSARDQGGKRYNSPLHF	TGCAGTGCTAGAGATCAGGGAGGGAAACGATATAATTCACCCCTCCACTTT
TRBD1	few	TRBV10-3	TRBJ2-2	CAISDPGTGYTGELFF	TGTGCCATCAGTGACCCCGGGACAGGGTACACCGGGGAGCTGTTTTTT
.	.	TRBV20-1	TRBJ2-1	CSPWAGYDKGSYNEQFF	TGCAGTCCCTGGGCCGGGTACGACAAAGGCTCCTACAATGAGCAGTTCTTC
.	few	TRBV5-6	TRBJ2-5	CASSWDLGVTQYF	TGTGCCAGCAGCTGGGACCTCGGAGTGACCCAGTACTTC
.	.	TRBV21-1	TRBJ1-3	CASSKGGPTTGNTIYF	TGTGCCAGCAGCAAAGGGGGGCCGACGACTGGAAACACCATATATTTT
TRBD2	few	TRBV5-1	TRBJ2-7	CASSLLAGDRLEYF	TGCGCCAGCAGCTTGCTAGCGGGGGACCGGCTGGAGTACTTC
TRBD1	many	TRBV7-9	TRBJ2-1	CASSYGQGAYNEQFF	TGTGCCAGCAGTTATGGACAGGGGGCCTACAATGAGCAGTTCTTC
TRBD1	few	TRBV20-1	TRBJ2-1	CSARDGQGLSPDNEQFF	TGCAGTGCTCGGGACGGACAGGGGCTTTCCCCGGACAATGAGCAGTTCTTC
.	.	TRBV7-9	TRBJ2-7	CASSFADPSSYEQYF	TGTGCCAGCAGCTTTGCAGATCCTAGCTCCTACGAGCAGTACTTC
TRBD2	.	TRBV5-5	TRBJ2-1	CASSPLGGDSYNEQFF	TGTGCCAGCAGCCCCCTTGGGGGGGACTCCTACAATGAGCAGTTCTTC
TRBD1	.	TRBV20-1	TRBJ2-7	CSARTGQGSYEQYF	TGCAGTGCTAGGACGGGACAGGGTTCCTACGAGCAGTACTTC
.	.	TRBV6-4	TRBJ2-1	CASSDSMYNEQFF	TGTGCCAGCAGTGACTCGATGTACAATGAGCAGTTCTTC
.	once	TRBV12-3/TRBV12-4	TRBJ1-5	CASSLERPGEPQHF	TGTGCCAGCAGTTTAGAGAGACCCGGGGAGCCCCAGCATTTT
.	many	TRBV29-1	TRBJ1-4	CSVIGLDEKLFF	TGCAGCGTTATAGGCCTTGATGAAAAACTGTTTTTT
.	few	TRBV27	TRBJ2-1	CASRQGGTYNEQFF	TGTGCCAGCAGGCAAGGGGGGACCTACAATGAGCAGTTCTTC
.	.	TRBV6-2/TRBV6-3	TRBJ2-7	CASSYSDSSYEQYF	TGTGCCAGCAGTTATTCCGACAGCTCCTACGAGCAGTACTTC
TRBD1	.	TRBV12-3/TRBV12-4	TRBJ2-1	CASRPPGGPYNEQFF	TGTGCCAGCAGACCCCCAGGGGGCCCCTACAATGAGCAGTTCTTC
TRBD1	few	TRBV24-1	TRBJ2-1	CATSEQTGPVFF	TGTGCCACCAGTGAGCAGACAGGGCCCGTGTTCTTC
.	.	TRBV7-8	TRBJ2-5	CASSLRGTQYF	TGTGCCAGCAGCTTAAGGGGGACCCAGTACTTC
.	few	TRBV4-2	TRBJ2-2	CASSQDSSLDTGELFF	TGTGCCAGCAGCCAAGATAGTAGCCTGGACACCGGGGAGCTGTTTTTT
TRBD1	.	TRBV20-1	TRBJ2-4	CSVNRQGSTKNIQYF	TGCAGTGTCAACCGACAGGGAAGTACCAAAAACATTCAGTACTTC
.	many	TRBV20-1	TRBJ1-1	CSARVRDRLNTEAFF	TGCAGTGCTAGAGTTCGAGACAGACTGAACACTGAAGCTTTCTTT
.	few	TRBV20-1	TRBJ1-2	CSARGVSSRARGWNYGYTF	TGCAGTGCTAGAGGTGTCTCGTCCCGCGCCCGGGGGTGGAACTATGGCTACACCTTC
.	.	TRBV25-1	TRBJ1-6	CASTGGKGSPLHF	TGTGCCAGCACGGGAGGGAAAGGGTCACCCCTCCACTTT
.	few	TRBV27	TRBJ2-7	CASSLGWANYEQYF	TGTGCCAGCAGCCTCGGATGGGCAAACTACGAGCAGTACTTC
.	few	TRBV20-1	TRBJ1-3	CSARPDTHSGNTIYF	TGCAGTGCTAGACCGGACACCCACTCTGGAAACACCATATATTTT
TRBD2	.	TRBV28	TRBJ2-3	CASWTSGVDTQYF	TGTGCCAGCTGGACTAGCGGGGTGGATACGCAGTATTTT
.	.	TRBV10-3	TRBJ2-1	CAISGGYTNEQFF	TGTGCCATCAGTGGGGGCTATACCAATGAGCAGTTCTTC
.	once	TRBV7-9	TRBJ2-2	CASSLTRGQNTGELFF	TGTGCCAGCAGCTTAACCCGGGGACAGAACACCGGGGAGCTGTTTTTT
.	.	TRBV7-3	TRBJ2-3	CASSWGGRSTDTQYF	TGTGCCAGCAGCTGGGGCGGTAGGTCTACAGATACGCAGTATTTT
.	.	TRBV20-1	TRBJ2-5	CSARSLEWRLQETQYF	TGCAGTGCTAGATCCCTGGAGTGGAGGCTTCAAGAGACCCAGTACTTC
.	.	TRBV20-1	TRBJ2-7	CSARDPRRGLPSSYEQYF	TGCAGTGCTAGAGATCCCCGGCGGGGTCTTCCTTCTTCCTACGAGCAGTACTTC
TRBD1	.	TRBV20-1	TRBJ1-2	CSATGLFYGYTF	TGCAGTGCGACAGGGTTGTTCTATGGCTACACCTTC
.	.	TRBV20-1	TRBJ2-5	CSARDQRGKETQYF	TGCAGTGCTAGAGATCAACGGGGGAAAGAGACCCAGTACTTC
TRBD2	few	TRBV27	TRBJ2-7	CASSSGRSYEQYF	TGTGCCAGCAGTAGCGGGAGGTCCTACGAGCAGTACTTC
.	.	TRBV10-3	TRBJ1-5	CAISESIDQPQHF	TGTGCCATCAGTGAGTCGATAGATCAGCCCCAGCATTTT
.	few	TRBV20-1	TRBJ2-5	CSALKRIEETQYF	TGCAGTGCTCTAAAGCGTATCGAAGAGACCCAGTACTTC
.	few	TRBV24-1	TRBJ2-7	CATSDGGGPYEQYF	TGTGCCACCAGTGATGGTGGGGGGCCCTACGAGCAGTACTTC
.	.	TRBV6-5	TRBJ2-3	CASSYKGQGRDTQYF	TGTGCCAGCAGTTACAAGGGGCAGGGACGAGATACGCAGTATTTT
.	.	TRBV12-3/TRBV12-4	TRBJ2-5	CASSLAGSSQETQYF	TGTGCCAGCAGTTTAGCTGGCAGTTCCCAAGAGACCCAGTACTTC
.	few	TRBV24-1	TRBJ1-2	CATSDSVGTDYGYTF	TGTGCCACCAGTGATTCCGTTGGGACGGACTATGGCTACACCTTC
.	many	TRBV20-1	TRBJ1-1	CSASMNTEAFF	TGCAGTGCCTCAATGAACACTGAAGCTTTCTTT
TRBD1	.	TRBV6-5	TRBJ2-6	CASSWGQILSGANVLTF	TGTGCCAGCAGTTGGGGACAGATCCTCTCTGGGGCCAACGTCCTGACTTTC
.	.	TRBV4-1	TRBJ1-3	CASSQGPRSGNTIYF	TGCGCCAGCAGCCAAGGTCCCCGCTCTGGAAACACCATATATTTT
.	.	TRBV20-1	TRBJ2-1	CSARDREWPTPNEQFF	TGCAGTGCTAGAGATAGGGAGTGGCCCACCCCCAATGAGCAGTTCTTC
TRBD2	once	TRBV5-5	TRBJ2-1	CASSLMWASGGYEQFF	TGTGCCAGCAGCCTAATGTGGGCTAGCGGGGGCTATGAGCAGTTCTTC
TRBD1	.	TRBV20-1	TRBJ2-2	CSAQSTGQDTGELFF	TGCAGTGCCCAGTCGACGGGACAGGACACCGGGGAGCTGTTTTTT